Presented here are 7 T cell receptor beta chains from one specimen sequenced in a study of blood T cells in healthy people across ages. Primed by a sample-barcoded 5' primer and a J-beta primer mix, a second PCR proceeded for roughly 7 to 12 cycles. Using its own MiXCR run on the 5' RACE reads, TCRdb lists one record per CDR3 protein. The data hold under 800,000 distinct CDR3 sequences, with under 25% observed a single time. The sequenced sample was blood. The receptor set was obtained from a man between 65 and 85 years old in good health.

This clonotype came up many times. V and J are TRBV5-1 and TRBJ2-5, with 11 bases that match TRBD2. V lost 3 bases, J lost 2 bases, and 9 bases stayed unmatched. Germline CDR1 SGHRS, CDR2 YFSETQ. The CDR3 covers 17 residues. CDR3 in amino acids: CASSSTGTSGVQETQYF. The CDR3 DNA is TGCGCCAGCAGCTCTACCGGGACTAGCGGAGTTCAAGAGACCCAGTACTTC.

The sample holds a few counts of this clonotype. The chain has TRBV10-3 and TRBJ2-5, with no clear D. The V and J ends lost 2 bases and 5 bases respectively, with 6 bases between them. Germline assignment: CDR1 ENHRY and CDR2 SYGVKD. CDR3 length: 12 amino acids. The CDR3 sequence: CAISEETETQYF. The DNA of the CDR3 is TGTGCCATCAGTGAGGAGACCGAGACCCAGTACTTC.

This clonotype was detected a few times. The CDR3 DNA reads as TGTGCCAGCAGGGACAGGGGGCATGAGCAGTTCTTC. Residues: CASRDRGHEQFF. The chain joins TRBV12-3 or TRBV12-4 to TRBJ2-1; 11 bases agree with TRBD1. There are 12 residues in the CDR3. The V segment lost 6 bases and the J segment 8 bases; nucleotides outside the gene matches: 0.

This clonotype has just a few counts. The CDR3 region has the DNA TGTGCCAGCAGTTTAGGCGACAGGGTTCGGGAGACCCAGTACTTC. Amino acid sequence: CASSLGDRVRETQYF. V usage is TRBV12-3 or TRBV12-4 and J usage is TRBJ2-5; 7 nucleotides match TRBD1. V lost 1 base and J lost 5; bases outside the gene matches: 7. CDR3 length equals 15 residues.

The chain has TRBV6-1 and TRBJ2-7, with D perhaps TRBD1 or TRBD2 (5 bases each). This CDR3 comprises 15 residues. CDR1 and CDR2 (germline): MNHNS, SASEGT. Trimming took off 4 bases at V and 0 bases at J, with 13 bases between the two ends. DNA of the CDR3: TGTGCCAGCAGTGCCTCCCGGGACGCCTCCTACGAGCAGTACTTC. It yields the protein CASSASRDASYEQYF.

The chain couples TRBV2 to TRBJ2-5, with 11 bases that match TRBD2. The last part of the DNA fits TRBJ2-1 better; the J call may be wrong. Germline loops: CDR1 SNHLY, CDR2 FYNNEI. CDR3 length: 12 amino acids. As DNA, the CDR3 is TGTGCCAGCAGCGTCGGGACTAGCGGGCAGTTCTTC. Translation: CASSVGTSGQFF.

This chain links TRBV10-3 with TRBJ2-5; D tentatively fits TRBD1 or TRBD2 (6 bases each). TRBJ2-7 matches the DNA end more closely, so the J call is doubtful. Germline V gene data show CDR1 as ENHRY and CDR2 as SYGVKD. This CDR3 is built from 14 residues. The CDR3 region has the DNA TGTGCCATCAGGGGGGGCGCAGGGTCCTACGAGCAGTACTTC. It codes for CAIRGGAGSYEQYF.